This TCR beta chain was obtained from a study of T cell repertoires in cytomegalovirus infection (dated by TCRdb to about 2019). Regarding the study in general: Because public TCR beta signatures pointed to carriage of CMV infection together with the matching HLA type, the HLA type of each donor mattered for the analysis.

Overall study results and their limits: In both this cohort and an independent cohort of over 350 donors, the cumulative frequency of public TCR beta family members distinguished carriers of CMV infection plus the relevant HLA type. The ex vivo response was dominated by HLA-C-restricted CMV-specific TCR beta clonotypes, which also provided the single most frequent clonotype in two of eight donors.

The listed sequencing device is Illumina HiSeq 1500. The public reads were reprocessed in TCRdb via fastp at Q25 and MiXCR, keeping in-frame beta chains. A single entry per CDR3 protein holds the most common genes and DNA from its merged rows. The sample records about 740,000 distinct CDR3 sequences, about 40% of which are singletons. Around 2.6% of the sample is in the top ten clones. This clonotype was seen more than once but under ten times. Its antigen is unknown. Nothing much larger sits one base from this clone, and base qualities are not available. The germline V gene (reference sequence) yields GTSNPN for CDR1 and SVGIG for CDR2. The junction carries 17 bases between V and J, which are trimmed by 0 bases and 10 bases respectively. Reading from cysteine to phenylalanine, the CDR3 counts 14 amino acids. The CDR3 DNA has 42 bases and is translated from base 1.

Here the chain combines TRBV30 and TRBJ2-3; no confident D gene assignment can be made. Material: PBMCs. The clonotype was recovered from a human donor in good health (CMV status not recorded). Some clones in this sample may be carry-over from other donors' samples. Here is the DNA: TGTGCCTGGAGTGTCCCCAACGTCAATCGGGCGCAGTATTTT. It encodes CAWSVPNVNRAQYF. This CDR3, with the reference TRBV30 and TRBJ2-3 proteins standing in past its ends, gives the full variable domain SQTIHQWPATLVQPVGSPLSLECTVEGTSNPNLYWYRQAAGRGLQLLFYSVGIGQISSEVPQNLSASRPQDRQFILSSKKLLLSDSGFYLCAWSVPNVNRAQYFGPGTRLTVL.